The 19 T cell receptor beta chains given below trace back to one sample, sequenced in a study of blood T cells in healthy people across ages. A J-beta primer mix and a sample-barcoded 5' primer were used in a second PCR of about 7 to 12 cycles. TCRdb itself ran the 5' RACE reads through MiXCR, one entry per CDR3 protein. The sample records around 580,000 distinct CDR3 sequences, 47% being singletons. The sequencing sample was made of blood. These receptors were collected from a man older than 75 in good health.

This clonotype has just one count. V and J are TRBV20-1 and TRBJ1-2; 8 bases line up with TRBD1. V trimming: 7 bases; J trimming: 1 base; junction bases outside the gene matches: 11. CDR1 and CDR2 (germline): DFQATT, SNEGSKA (reference sequence). The CDR3 loop spans 15 amino acids. The CDR3 sequence is CSVDYQGALNYGYTF. In nucleotides, the CDR3 is TGCAGTGTTGATTACCAGGGGGCGCTTAACTATGGCTACACCTTC.

The rearrangement uses TRBV7-9 and TRBJ2-3, with D uncertain. The V and J ends lost 0 bases and 2 bases respectively, with 6 bases between them. Germline CDR1 SEHNR, CDR2 FQNEAQ (reference sequence). CDR3 size: 14 residues. Here the CDR3 reads CASSLARFTDTQYF. DNA of the CDR3: TGTGCCAGCAGCTTAGCGAGGTTCACAGATACGCAGTATTTT.

The gene calls are TRBV7-2 and TRBJ2-6; tentative D call: TRBD1 (5 bases). The CDR3 sequence is 16 residues long. Trimming removed 6 bases at V and 2 bases at J, with 14 bases between. From germline, CDR1 is SGHTA and CDR2 FQGNSA. The CDR3 coding sequence is TGTGCCAGCAGGCCTGCAGGGCATCCTGGGGCCAACGTCCTGACTTTC. It specifies CASRPAGHPGANVLTF.

In its sample, this clonotype was seen a few times. This rearrangement joins TRBV20-1 to TRBJ2-5; 11 bases line up with TRBD2. Unmatched junction bases numbered 18, after V lost 8 bases and J lost 4 bases. The germline gives CDR1 DFQATT, CDR2 SNEGSKA (reference sequence). This CDR3 has 17 residues. The CDR3 protein is CSLLPHLLAGVIETQYF. CDR3 DNA sequence: TGCAGTCTTCTACCCCATCTACTAGCGGGAGTGATAGAGACCCAGTACTTC.

This clonotype was seen a few times. The chain joins TRBV18 to TRBJ2-7; 8 bases agree with TRBD2. The germline V gene has CDR1 KGHSH and CDR2 LQKENI. The CDR3 extends over 12 amino acids. J gave up 2 bases and V 7 bases, and 1 base lay outside the gene matches. CDR3 nucleotide sequence: TGTGCCAGCTTCGGGGGGGCCTACGAGCAGTACTTC. It translates to CASFGGAYEQYF.

About this clonotype: Relative to the germline gene, one junction end is altered; a read error may explain this. V usage is TRBV6-6 and J usage is TRBJ2-1; 9 nucleotides line up with TRBD2. The CDR3 has 14 amino acids. Germline-derived CDR1 and CDR2 are MNHNY and SVGAGI (reference sequence). This chain's CDR3 is CASGYAGGYNEQFF. The CDR3 nucleotides read TGTGCCAGCGGTTATGCGGGGGGGTACAATGAGCAGTTCTTC.

V is TRBV29-1 and J is TRBJ2-3, with a tentative D call TRBD2 (6 bases). This CDR3 comprises 16 residues. Trimming cost V 0 bases and J 3 bases, with 16 bases left between them. CDR1 and CDR2 from the germline V gene are SQVTM and ANQGSEA. This CDR3 is CSVEDWRDLATDTQYF. As DNA, the CDR3 is TGCAGCGTTGAAGATTGGAGGGACTTGGCGACAGATACGCAGTATTTT.

The rearrangement uses TRBV6-2 or TRBV6-3 and TRBJ2-5; 12 bases are a match to TRBD2. Germline V lookup: CDR1 MNHEY, CDR2 SVGEGT. The V segment lost 5 bases and the J segment 7 bases; nucleotides outside the gene matches: 11. CDR3 length: 16 residues. The CDR3 region has the DNA TGTGCCAGCAGTACCACGACTAGCGGGAGTCGTGGGACCCAGTACTTC. It translates to CASSTTTSGSRGTQYF.

The V call is TRBV20-1, the J call TRBJ1-5; tentative D call: TRBD1 (6 bases). Deletions cut 3 bases from V and 0 bases from J, with 12 bases between. CDR3 length equals 15 residues. Germline V gives CDR1 DFQATT, CDR2 SNEGSKA (reference sequence). The CDR3 region is CSARKTGNSNQPQHF. DNA of the CDR3: TGCAGTGCTAGGAAGACAGGAAATAGCAATCAGCCCCAGCATTTT.

This clonotype occurred a few times. CDR3: CASGSPGQLYSDTF. The CDR3 DNA sequence: TGTGCCAGCGGCTCACCGGGACAGCTCTATTCGGACACCTTC. The chain carries TRBV5-4 and TRBJ1-2; 7 nucleotides agree with TRBD1. Germline V lookup: CDR1 SGHNT, CDR2 YYREEE (reference sequence). The CDR3 runs to 14 residues. The V and J ends lost 7 bases and 12 bases, in that order; junction bases with no gene match: 18.

This chain links TRBV29-1 with TRBJ1-1; weak D call: TRBD1 (6 bases). The CDR3 extends over 13 amino acids. V dropped 7 bases and J dropped 8 bases, with 20 bases sitting between them. The V gene's germline CDR1 is SQVTM and CDR2 ANQGSEA. CDR3 nucleotide sequence: TGCAGCGCCGAGAGACAGGTTCTTTCCGAAGCTTTCTTT. The encoded protein is CSAERQVLSEAFF.

The chain couples TRBV7-2 to TRBJ2-7, with no clear D. Germline CDR1 reads SGHTA; CDR2 reads FQGNSA. The CDR3 runs to 14 residues. The V end lost 0 bases, the J end lost 4 bases, and 10 bases lay between the germline ends. The DNA of the CDR3 is TGTGCCAGCAGCTTAGCGTTTTCGGTATACGAGCAGTACTTC. This gives the protein CASSLAFSVYEQYF.

V usage is TRBV4-3 and J usage is TRBJ2-7; D is undetermined. Germline assignment: CDR1 LGHNA and CDR2 YSLEER. The CDR3 has 13 amino acids. Trimming shortened V by 3 bases and J by 2 bases, and 8 bases separated the two germline ends. CDR3 nucleotides: TGCGCCAGCAGCCATAGGGAAACCTACGAGCAGTACTTC. It is translated as CASSHRETYEQYF.

This clonotype was counted a few times. The chain joins TRBV7-2 to TRBJ2-1; D unresolved. CDR1 is SGHTA, CDR2 FQGNSA, per germline. The CDR3 extends over 14 amino acids. V lost 0 bases and J 4 bases, leaving 7 bases between the germline ends. The CDR3 spells CASSLAQQYNEQFF. The CDR3, as DNA: TGTGCCAGCAGCTTAGCACAACAGTACAATGAGCAGTTCTTC.

In this sample, this clonotype turned up a few times. The chain combines TRBV6-5 with TRBJ2-2; 13 bases are a match to TRBD2. This CDR3 spans 15 amino acids. The junction had 2 bases not matched to a gene; V was cut back by 7 bases and J by 3 bases. Germline CDR1 is MNHEY and CDR2 is SVGAGI. The CDR3 loop reads CASIGLAGDTGELFF. The CDR3 DNA follows: TGTGCCAGCATCGGACTAGCGGGGGACACCGGGGAGCTGTTTTTT.

This clonotype was recorded a few times. The chain combines TRBV10-3 with TRBJ2-5; TRBD2 might be the D (6 bases). V lost 5 bases to trimming and J lost 1 base, with 8 bases between them. The length of the CDR3 is 13 residues. Looked up from germline, CDR1 is ENHRY and CDR2 is SYGVKD. CDR3 loop: CAISREPQETQYF. CDR3 DNA sequence: TGTGCCATCAGTCGGGAGCCCCAAGAGACCCAGTACTTC.

In its sample, this clonotype was seen many times. V usage is TRBV7-9 and J usage is TRBJ2-3; 11 positions match TRBD2. CDR1 and CDR2 from the germline V gene are SEHNR and FQNEAQ (reference sequence). V trimming: 2 bases; J trimming: 4 bases; junction bases outside the gene matches: 5. This CDR3 has 16 amino acids. In DNA, the CDR3 is TGTGCCAGCAGCTTAATGGGGACTAGCGGCGCAGATACGCAGTATTTT. Its protein is CASSLMGTSGADTQYF.

This chain links TRBV7-9 with TRBJ2-3, with TRBD1 matching 9 bases. With V trimmed by 5 bases and J by 5 bases, 8 bases remained unmatched. The CDR3 has 15 amino acids. The V gene's germline CDR1 is SEHNR and CDR2 FQNEAQ (reference sequence). The CDR3 sequence: CASSRGTGNEDTQYF. The CDR3, as DNA: TGTGCCAGCAGCCGAGGGACAGGGAACGAAGATACGCAGTATTTT.

This chain links TRBV7-9 with TRBJ2-7, with 11 bases that match TRBD2. V shed 5 bases, J shed 7 bases, and the junction held 13 bases outside the gene matches. Per the germline V gene, CDR1 is SEHNR and CDR2 is FQNEAQ (reference sequence). This CDR3 spans 16 amino acids. CDR3 sequence reads: CASSKQLAGVGNEQYF. The DNA for the CDR3 is TGTGCCAGCAGCAAGCAACTAGCGGGAGTGGGAAATGAGCAGTACTTC.